This T cell receptor (beta chain) came from a study of T cell repertoires in cytomegalovirus infection. V lost 2 bases to trimming and J lost 2 bases; unmatched junction nucleotides: 5. Germline CDR1 and CDR2: LGHNA and YNFKEQ. CDR3 length: 17 amino acids. TCRdb fed the reads into MiXCR, producing one record per CDR3 protein. The data contain roughly 640,000 distinct CDR3 sequences, 24% of them singletons. This sequence was found in a human donor in good health (CMV status not recorded). Some clones in this sample may be carry-over from other donors' samples. Material: CD8+ T cells from PBMCs. V and J are TRBV4-2 and TRBJ2-5; the match to TRBD2 covers 13 bases. The CDR3 here is CASSQTSGGDEQETQYF. The CDR3 DNA reads as TGTGCCAGCAGCCAAACTAGCGGGGGGGATGAACAAGAGACCCAGTACTTC.